This is a list of T cell receptor beta chains from one sample in a study of OX40 agonist ivuxolimab in advanced cancers. Produced via immunoSEQ multiplex PCR; TCRdb's table is partial and in-frame only. The data show 15,000 to 20,000 clones, about 67% seen once. The input for sequencing was CD4+ or CD8+ T cells sorted from blood, taken in a trial of the OX40 agonist ivuxolimab. The receptors come from an adult with an advanced solid tumor such as melanoma, head and neck, liver or kidney cancer. Each CDR3 is given with its conserved first and last residue. A D gene is named only where the DNA matches it firmly. Part of the rows lack a size; the others show once, few, many or a class for expanded clones.

D	V	J	size	length	CDR3	DNA
.	TRBV14	TRBJ1-2	.	13	CASSQGTAYGYTF	TGTGCCAGCAGCCAAGGTACAGCCTATGGCTACACCTTC
TRBD1	TRBV7-9	TRBJ2-5	once	14	CASSSGQGGETQYF	TGTGCCAGCAGCTCCGGACAGGGCGGAGAGACCCAGTACTTC
.	TRBV9	TRBJ2-7	.	14	CASSPGGSTYEQYF	TGTGCCAGCAGCCCCGGCGGCTCCACCTACGAGCAGTACTTC
TRBD2	TRBV6-1	TRBJ2-1	.	18	CASSGTSELVSSYNEQFF	TGTGCCAGCAGTGGTACTAGCGAATTAGTCTCCTCCTACAATGAGCAGTTCTTC
TRBD1	TRBV27	TRBJ1-2	.	14	CASSLSLTGGGYTF	TGTGCCAGCAGTCTCTCTCTTACAGGGGGAGGCTACACCTTC
TRBD1	TRBV19	TRBJ2-3	few	14	CASSRQGITDTQYF	TGTGCCAGTAGTCGACAGGGGATCACAGATACGCAGTATTTT
TRBD1	TRBV19	TRBJ1-1	.	15	CASYDRGRGNTEAFF	TGTGCCAGTTACGACAGGGGAAGGGGGAACACTGAAGCTTTCTTT
.	TRBV11-2	TRBJ2-1	.	16	CASSLDRTGYYNEQFF	TGTGCCAGCAGCTTAGATCGAACGGGTTACTACAATGAGCAGTTCTTC
.	TRBV30	TRBJ2-1	.	16	CAWSWERVGSYNEQFF	TGTGCCTGGTCCTGGGAGCGGGTGGGCTCCTACAATGAGCAGTTCTTC
TRBD1	TRBV27	TRBJ1-6	.	15	CASTPGTGGRSPLHF	TGTGCCAGCACTCCCGGGACAGGGGGACGTTCACCCCTCCACTTT
.	TRBV27	TRBJ2-4	.	13	CASSLGDKNIQYF	TGTGCCAGCAGTTTAGGGGACAAAAACATTCAGTACTTC
TRBD2	TRBV10-1	TRBJ2-3	.	17	CASPLADREGWTDTQYF	TGCGCCAGCCCCCTAGCGGACCGGGAGGGCTGGACAGATACGCAGTATTTT
.	TRBV29-1	TRBJ2-7	.	13	CSVPGTGTYEQYF	TGCAGCGTGCCCGGTACAGGGACCTACGAGCAGTACTTC
.	TRBV19	TRBJ1-1	medium-sized	14	CASSPFDGHTEAFF	TGTGCCAGTAGTCCGTTTGACGGCCACACTGAAGCTTTCTTT
.	TRBV7-2	TRBJ1-2	.	13	CASFGGRNYGYTF	TGTGCCTCCTTCGGGGGGCGAAACTATGGCTACACCTTC
.	TRBV28	TRBJ1-2	.	13	CASSYTNGYGYTF	TGTGCCAGCAGTTACACCAATGGCTATGGCTACACCTTC
.	TRBV7-9	TRBJ2-2	.	15	CASSFARVETGELFF	TGTGCCAGCAGCTTTGCCAGGGTCGAGACCGGGGAGCTGTTTTTT
.	TRBV27	TRBJ2-7	.	13	CASSWGDVYEQYF	TGTGCCAGCAGTTGGGGTGACGTTTACGAGCAGTACTTC
TRBD1	TRBV7-2	TRBJ2-7	.	13	CASSSGQVYEQYF	TGTGCCAGCAGCTCGGGACAGGTGTACGAGCAGTACTTC
.	TRBV7-8	TRBJ1-1	.	14	CASSFGQMNTEAFF	TGTGCCAGCAGCTTCGGCCAGATGAACACTGAAGCTTTCTTT
.	TRBV13	TRBJ2-2	.	14	CASSLGGYTGELFF	TGTGCCAGCAGCTTAGGAGGATACACCGGGGAGCTGTTTTTT
.	TRBV19	TRBJ1-2	few	16	CASSTMDRALGYGYTF	TGTGCCAGTTCCACCATGGACAGAGCTCTGGGGTATGGCTACACCTTC
TRBD1	TRBV6-5	TRBJ1-1	.	14	CASNGQGPFTEASF	TGTGCCAGCAACGGACAGGGCCCGTTCACTGAAGCTTCCTTT
.	TRBV28	TRBJ2-2	few	13	CASSTGSFGELFF	TGTGCCAGCAGTACCGGGTCTTTCGGGGAGCTGTTTTTT
.	TRBV4-1	TRBJ1-6	.	15	CASSPRSSYNSPLHF	TGCGCCAGCAGCCCCAGGAGCTCCTATAATTCACCCCTCCACTTT
.	TRBV5-1	TRBJ1-4	.	12	CASSGVNEQLFF	TGCGCCAGCAGCGGAGTTAATGAACAACTGTTTTTT
.	TRBV27	TRBJ1-1	.	13	CASSISQNTEAFF	TGTGCCAGCAGTATCAGCCAGAACACTGAAGCTTTCTTT
.	TRBV11-2	TRBJ1-6	.	11	CASSLGSPLHF	TGTGCCAGCAGCTTGGGATCACCCCTCCACTTT
.	TRBV10-3	TRBJ2-5	.	14	CATSGGRYQETQYF	TGTGCCACCTCTGGCGGCAGATACCAAGAGACCCAGTACTTC
.	TRBV29-1	TRBJ1-2	.	13	CSVESPGPYGYTF	TGCAGCGTTGAATCCCCAGGCCCCTATGGCTACACCTTC
TRBD1	TRBV27	TRBJ2-7	few	15	CASSVTSGTGYEQYF	TGTGCCAGCAGTGTAACCTCCGGGACAGGGTACGAGCAGTACTTC
.	TRBV9	TRBJ2-1	few	14	CASSVGSAHNEQFF	TGTGCCAGCAGCGTAGGTAGCGCACACAATGAGCAGTTCTTC
TRBD2	TRBV4-1	TRBJ2-3	.	14	CASRTSGLEDTQYF	TGCGCCAGCAGGACTAGCGGGCTAGAAGATACGCAGTATTTT
TRBD1	TRBV19	TRBJ2-2	.	14	CASRRTGGTGELFF	TGTGCCAGTAGGAGGACAGGGGGGACCGGGGAGCTGTTTTTT
.	TRBV6-1	TRBJ1-1	.	12	CASSEGNTEAFF	TGTGCCAGCAGTGAGGGGAACACTGAAGCTTTCTTT
TRBD2	TRBV7-2	TRBJ2-1	.	15	CASRLGLAGFNEQFF	TGTGCCAGCAGACTGGGACTAGCGGGATTCAATGAGCAGTTCTTC
.	TRBV29-1	TRBJ2-2	.	14	CSVEADGNTGELFF	TGCAGCGTTGAAGCCGACGGTAACACCGGGGAGCTGTTTTTT
.	TRBV6-5	TRBJ1-3	.	14	CASSYWTSGNTIYF	TGTGCCAGCAGTTACTGGACCTCTGGAAACACCATATATTTT
TRBD1	TRBV5-4	TRBJ1-1	few	15	CASSPNRGLRTEAFF	TGTGCCAGCAGCCCGAACAGGGGGCTGAGAACTGAAGCTTTCTTT
TRBD1	TRBV11-2	TRBJ2-7	.	14	CASRVTGTGGEQYF	TGTGCCAGCAGGGTAACCGGGACAGGGGGCGAGCAGTACTTC
.	TRBV10-2	TRBJ1-1	.	15	CASSAWVGRDTEAFF	TGCGCCAGCAGTGCGTGGGTTGGGAGGGACACTGAAGCTTTCTTT
.	TRBV27	TRBJ2-7	.	13	CASSFGPADEQYF	TGTGCCAGCAGCTTCGGCCCAGCGGACGAGCAGTACTTC
.	TRBV6-5	TRBJ2-3	.	13	CASSTAGTDTQYF	TGTGCCAGCAGTACGGCGGGCACAGATACGCAGTATTTT
TRBD2	TRBV27	TRBJ2-7	.	14	CASSLAGAGYEQYF	TGTGCCAGCAGTCTAGCGGGAGCCGGGTACGAGCAGTACTTC
.	TRBV28	TRBJ1-1	.	15	CASKLQWGLRTEAFF	TGTGCCAGCAAACTTCAATGGGGGCTTAGGACTGAAGCTTTCTTT